What follows are 28 T cell receptor beta chains derived from one specimen sequenced in a study of early T cells in non-severe SARS-CoV-2 infection. TCRdb itself ran the 5' RACE reads through MiXCR, one entry per CDR3 protein. The sample records 55,000 to 75,000 distinct CDR3 sequences, less than 9.5% being singletons. The sequenced material came from whole blood. The receptors originated from an adult who was a healthcare worker with PCR-confirmed SARS-CoV-2 infection or an uninfected control (not recorded which).

This clonotype has a count of ten or more. The rearrangement uses TRBV6-5 and TRBJ2-5; TRBD2 aligns across 9 bases. Trimming removed 7 bases from V and 3 bases from J; junction bases left unmatched: 6. CDR3 size: 14 residues. Germline CDR1 reads MNHEY; CDR2 reads SVGAGI. The CDR3: CASTLAGTKETQYF. The CDR3 DNA reads as TGTGCCAGCACTCTAGCGGGGACTAAAGAGACCCAGTACTTC.

The chain recombines TRBV18 with TRBJ2-1, with 9 bases aligning to TRBD2. V trimming: 3 bases; J trimming: 5 bases; junction bases outside the gene matches: 5. CDR3 length: 15 amino acids. Germline V CDR1 and CDR2: KGHSH, LQKENI. Here the CDR3 reads CASSPPSGADNEQFF. The DNA of the CDR3 is TGTGCCAGCTCACCGCCTAGCGGGGCTGACAATGAGCAGTTCTTC.

The chain is built from TRBV19 and TRBJ2-3, with TRBD1 matching 9 bases. The CDR3 contains 15 residues. From germline, CDR1 is LNHDA and CDR2 SQIVND (reference sequence). Trimming removed 5 bases from V and 4 bases from J; junction bases left unmatched: 7. The CDR3 sequence is CASSYRRQGADTQYF. The CDR3, as DNA: TGTGCCAGTAGTTATCGGAGACAGGGGGCAGATACGCAGTATTTT. Filled out from reference TRBV19 and TRBJ2-3, the complete variable domain reads DGGITQSPKYLFRKEGQNVTLSCEQNLNHDAMYWYRQDPGQGLRLIYYSQIVNDFQKGDIAEGYSVSREKKESFPLTVTSAQKNPTAFYLCASSYRRQGADTQYFGPGTRLTVL.

This clonotype was detected a few times. This sequence joins TRBV7-9 and TRBJ2-2, with D perhaps TRBD2 (6 bases). This CDR3 is 14 amino acids long. V was cut by 8 bases and J by 1 base, with 11 bases left in between. In germline, CDR1 is SEHNR, CDR2 FQNEAQ (reference sequence). In nucleotides, the CDR3 is TGTGCCAGCTCGGGGCGGGGGAACACCGGGGAGCTGTTTTTT. Translating gives CASSGRGNTGELFF.

The rearrangement links TRBV12-3 or TRBV12-4 to TRBJ2-4; 12 bases are shared with TRBD1. Trimming removed 6 bases from V and 4 bases from J; junction bases left unmatched: 13. The CDR3 sequence is 18 residues long. CDR3 bases: TGTGCCAGCAGCCTGGGACAGGGGGCTAATCGAGGGAAAAACATTCAGTACTTC. It yields the protein CASSLGQGANRGKNIQYF.

The CDR3 is CASSPRQGYEQYF. CDR3 nucleotide sequence: TGTGCCAGCAGTCCCAGACAGGGCTACGAGCAGTACTTC. The chain carries TRBV27 and TRBJ2-7, with TRBD1 matching over 7 bases. CDR3 length: 13 amino acids. The V gene end was trimmed by 5 bases and the J gene end by 3 bases; junction bases not matched to a gene: 4. CDR1 MNHEY and CDR2 SMNVEV come from the germline V gene (reference sequence).

The chain employs TRBV5-1 and TRBJ1-2, with D possibly matching TRBD1 (5 bases). The V end was cut by 3 bases, the J end by 3 bases, with 12 bases between. Looked up from germline, CDR1 is SGHRS and CDR2 is YFSETQ. This CDR3 spans 14 amino acids. CDR3 in DNA: TGCGCCAGCAGCTGGACATTAACAGACTATGGCTACACCTTC. This sequence encodes CASSWTLTDYGYTF. The whole variable domain, remainder taken from reference TRBV5-1 and TRBJ1-2, is KAGVTQTPRYLIKTRGQQVTLSCSPISGHRSVSWYQQTPGQGLQFLFEYFSETQRNKGNFPGRFSGRQFSNSRSEMNVSTLELGDSALYLCASSWTLTDYGYTFGSGTRLTVV.

The V and J genes are TRBV29-1 and TRBJ2-3; 12 nucleotides align to TRBD2. The CDR3 consists of 14 residues. Germline CDR1 and CDR2: SQVTM and ANQGSEA. Trimming cost V 8 bases and J 5 bases; bases outside gene matches: 8. Written as DNA, the CDR3 is TGCAGCTGTCGGACTAGCGGGGAGGGAGATACGCAGTATTTT. Its protein is CSCRTSGEGDTQYF.

This clonotype was detected many times. J is TRBJ2-3 and V is TRBV15; 10 bases match TRBD2. Germline V gives CDR1 LNHNV, CDR2 YYDKDF (reference sequence). Trimming at V came to 7 bases and at J to 1 base, leaving 11 bases not matched to a gene. This CDR3 is 17 amino acids long. The CDR3 DNA is TGTGCCACCACCCCTTGGTTAGCGGGAGGACGCACAGATACGCAGTATTTT. Translating gives CATTPWLAGGRTDTQYF.

In this sample, this clonotype turned up many times. The chain links TRBV7-9 to TRBJ1-5; D remains unclear. V shed 4 bases and J shed 5 bases, with 6 bases lying between them. The CDR3 length is 12 residues. CDR1 is SEHNR, CDR2 FQNEAQ, per germline (reference sequence). This chain's CDR3 is CASSSTYQPQHF. DNA of the CDR3: TGTGCCAGCAGCTCCACGTATCAGCCCCAGCATTTT.

This clonotype was observed a few times. The chain uses TRBV28 and TRBJ1-5, with TRBD1 identical over 7 bases. J was trimmed by 4 bases and V by 4 bases; bases with no gene match: 7. There are 15 residues in the CDR3. Germline CDR1 is MDHEN and CDR2 is SYDVKM. Written as DNA, the CDR3 is TGTGCCAGCAGTTCCGCAGGGGGACCAAATCAGCCCCAGCATTTT. It specifies CASSSAGGPNQPQHF.

This clonotype occurred a few times. This rearrangement joins TRBV28 to TRBJ2-4, with D unclear. With 3 bases removed from V and 4 bases from J, the gap between germline ends came to 16 bases. CDR3 length: 16 amino acids. Germline-derived CDR1 and CDR2 are MDHEN and SYDVKM. For the CDR3, the DNA is TGTGCCAGCAGTTTCCCTGGAGATACCGTTAAAAACATTCAGTACTTC. Translated: CASSFPGDTVKNIQYF.

The V call is TRBV6-1, the J call TRBJ2-7; D call uncertain. The CDR3 spans 15 residues. Trimming cost V 1 base and J 0 bases, with 10 bases left between them. Germline V CDR1 and CDR2: MNHNS, SASEGT. The CDR3 DNA reads as TGTGCCAGCAGTGAAGAGGTTTTCAGCTCCTACGAGCAGTACTTC. Its translation is CASSEEVFSSYEQYF.

The chain has TRBV12-3 or TRBV12-4 and TRBJ2-1; no definite D call. The CDR3 is 14 residues long. V lost 3 bases, J lost 5 bases, and 11 bases lay in between. The CDR3 DNA sequence: TGTGCCAGCAGTTTGGGGTCCCCAAACAATGAGCAGTTCTTC. Translation gives CASSLGSPNNEQFF.

This clonotype was seen many times. This chain links TRBV20-1 with TRBJ1-2, with D possibly matching TRBD1 (5 bases). The V and J ends lost 5 bases and 8 bases respectively, with 18 bases between them. The length of the CDR3 is 13 residues. Per the germline V gene, CDR1 is DFQATT and CDR2 is SNEGSKA (reference sequence). CDR3 protein: CSAPRGIPGGYTF. Here the CDR3 DNA reads TGCAGTGCTCCCCGGGGCATACCGGGGGGCTACACCTTC.

This clonotype was seen repeatedly, ten times or more. The chain uses TRBV12-3 or TRBV12-4 and TRBJ2-1; tentatively, D is TRBD1 or TRBD2 (5 bases each). This CDR3 has 15 amino acids. V shed 3 bases and J shed 0 bases, with 9 bases lying between them. CDR3 DNA sequence: TGTGCCAGCAGTTTTCGGGGCAACTCCTACAATGAGCAGTTCTTC. This encodes CASSFRGNSYNEQFF.

Many counts were recorded for this clonotype. The genes are TRBV20-1 and TRBJ2-3, with 9 bases matching TRBD2. The CDR3 extends over 16 amino acids. V shed 1 base and J 4 bases; nucleotides not matched to a gene: 9. Germline values: CDR1 DFQATT, CDR2 SNEGSKA (reference sequence). CDR3 nucleotide sequence: TGCAGTGCTAGAGGGGCTAGCGGGGCCCCCGCAGATACGCAGTATTTT. The encoded protein is CSARGASGAPADTQYF.

The chain is built from TRBV29-1 and TRBJ1-4; a possible D gene is TRBD1 (6 bases). This CDR3 is built from 13 residues. CDR1 and CDR2 from the germline V gene are SQVTM and ANQGSEA. Trimming shortened V by 4 bases and J by 7 bases, and 13 bases separated the two germline ends. The CDR3 region has the DNA TGCAGCGTTGGAGGGGGAAGGTTTGAAAAACTGTTTTTT. Translating gives CSVGGGRFEKLFF.

This clonotype was detected a few times. The V gene is TRBV5-1, the J gene TRBJ1-1, with D tentatively TRBD1 (5 bases). CDR3 size: 12 residues. Looked up from germline, CDR1 is SGHRS and CDR2 is YFSETQ. The CDR3 reads CASRAPRTEAFF. In DNA, the CDR3 is TGCGCGTCCAGGGCCCCGAGGACTGAAGCTTTCTTT.

This clonotype has more than one count but fewer than ten. The chain employs TRBV27 and TRBJ2-2; a possible D gene is TRBD2 (5 bases). CDR1 MNHEY and CDR2 SMNVEV come from the germline V gene (reference sequence). The V and J ends lost 2 bases and 5 bases respectively, with 18 bases between them. CDR3 length: 17 amino acids. The CDR3 DNA sequence: TGTGCCAGCAGTTTACGTTCTAGCAGCGTGGGGACCGGGGAGCTGTTTTTT. Protein: CASSLRSSSVGTGELFF.

Concerning this clonotype: The conserved closing phenylalanine or tryptophan is absent in this CDR3, likely reflecting a read error. The rearrangement joins TRBV30 to TRBJ2-2, with TRBD2 as a possible D gene (6 bases). V shed 5 bases and J shed 0 bases, with 10 bases lying between them. There are 14 residues in the CDR3. Germline V gene data show CDR1 as GTSNPN and CDR2 as SVGIG (reference sequence). The CDR3 DNA reads as TGTGCCTGGCTTAGCGGACCGAACACCGGGGAGCTGTTTCTT. Encoded protein: CAWLSGPNTGELFL.

This clonotype has just a few counts. V usage is TRBV5-1 and J usage is TRBJ1-2; perhaps TRBD1 as D (6 bases). V was clipped by 4 bases and J by 6 bases, with 16 bases between them. CDR3 length: 14 amino acids. Germline V lookup: CDR1 SGHRS, CDR2 YFSETQ. The CDR3 nucleotides read TGCGCCAGCAGCATGACCGGGACACCCAATGGCTACACCTTC. It specifies CASSMTGTPNGYTF.

In its sample, this clonotype was seen many times. The chain uses TRBV18 and TRBJ2-7, with TRBD2 identical over 12 bases. The CDR3 is 19 residues long. With V trimmed by 1 base and J by 3 bases, 13 bases remained unmatched. Looked up from germline, CDR1 is KGHSH and CDR2 is LQKENI. CDR3 sequence (DNA): TGTGCCAGCTCACCACAGGTGACTAGCGGGAGTTCAACTCTCTACGAGCAGTACTTC. Protein: CASSPQVTSGSSTLYEQYF. The full variable domain, completed using reference TRBV18 and TRBJ2-7, is NAGVMQNPRHLVRRRGQEARLRCSPMKGHSHVYWYRQLPEEGLKFMVYLQKENIIDESGMPKERFSAEFPKEGPSILRIQQVVRGDSAAYFCASSPQVTSGSSTLYEQYFGPGTRLTVT.

This clonotype was observed a handful of times. The rearrangement links TRBV20-1 to TRBJ2-5; D perhaps matches TRBD2 (5 bases). This CDR3 comprises 13 residues. The germline V gene has CDR1 DFQATT and CDR2 SNEGSKA (reference sequence). The V gene lost 5 bases and the J gene lost 1 base, with 11 bases spanning the gap. CDR3 bases: TGCAGTGCTCCGGGATCCATCCAAGAGACCCAGTACTTC. Protein product: CSAPGSIQETQYF.

This sequence joins TRBV9 and TRBJ2-7; D remains ambiguous. The CDR3 runs to 13 residues. V was shortened by 0 bases and J by 4 bases, with 8 bases between the two germline ends. The germline gives CDR1 SGDLS, CDR2 YYNGEE. The CDR3 reads CASSVATEYEQYF. CDR3 bases: TGTGCCAGCAGCGTAGCTACCGAATACGAGCAGTACTTC.

A few counts support this clonotype. The CDR3 DNA is TGTGCCAGCAGCTTCGATACTACTACTCCGGAGCAGTACTTC. It codes for CASSFDTTTPEQYF. The rearrangement joins TRBV5-4 to TRBJ2-7; D gene uncertain. The CDR3 consists of 14 residues. Between the trimmed V and J ends, which lost 2 bases and 7 bases, there was a span of 16 bases. CDR1 is SGHNT and CDR2 is YYREEE in the germline V gene (reference sequence).

V and J are TRBV29-1 and TRBJ2-1; 7 nucleotides line up with TRBD1. The CDR3 is 14 residues long. Germline CDR1 is SQVTM and CDR2 is ANQGSEA. V shed 7 bases and J 1 base; nucleotides not matched to a gene: 7. The CDR3 protein is CSAPGTVSYNEQFF. The CDR3 DNA follows: TGCAGCGCACCCGGGACAGTGTCCTACAATGAGCAGTTCTTC.

This clonotype has only a few counts. The chain joins TRBV10-3 to TRBJ1-2; a weak D match, TRBD1 (5 bases). Germline lookup yields CDR1 ENHRY and CDR2 SYGVKD. The CDR3 runs 12 residues. V shed 3 bases and J shed 4 bases, with 6 bases lying between them. The CDR3 reads CAISEDSYGYTF. DNA of the CDR3: TGTGCCATCAGTGAAGACAGCTATGGCTACACCTTC.